Each of the 22 T cell receptor beta chains below was sequenced from the same sample in a study of beta chain features in type 1 diabetes. Study-wide points: Type 1 diabetes patients showed a moderate but significant shortening of TCRB CDR3s in all four CD4+ subsets.

These TCRs are of unknown antigen specificity. Reverse transcribing all isolated RNA meant expressed TCRB transcripts were sequenced. Clones were read by immunoSEQ multiplex PCR, and TCRdb kept only the in-frame ones, dropping some. Here the sample spans some 160,000 clones, roughly 8% being singletons. Input material: central memory CD4+ T cells from blood. These receptors were obtained from a woman between 18 and 29 years old with type 1 diabetes.

This clone was recorded many times. This chain joins TRBV27 and TRBJ2-1; 10 bases fit TRBD2. The ends lost 6 bases at V and 8 bases at J; junction bases unmatched: 7. The CDR3 runs to 14 residues. Germline V lookup: CDR1 MNHEY, CDR2 SMNVEV (reference sequence). The CDR3 spells CASRMTSGWDEQFF. DNA of the CDR3: TGTGCCAGCAGGATGACTAGCGGGTGGGATGAGCAGTTCTTC.

This clone was seen a few times. Written as DNA, the CDR3 is TGTGCCAGCAGTTTAATTAGTCCCTACGAGCAGTACTTC. It translates to CASSLISPYEQYF. The rearrangement joins TRBV28 to TRBJ2-7; D uncertain. The CDR3 covers 13 residues. Looked up from germline, CDR1 is MDHEN and CDR2 is SYDVKM. V lost 2 bases to trimming and J lost 2 bases, with 7 bases between them. The whole variable domain, filled in from reference TRBV28 and TRBJ2-7, reads DVKVTQSSRYLVKRTGEKVFLECVQDMDHENMFWYRQDPGLGLRLIYFSYDVKMKEKGDIPEGYSVSREKKERFSLILESASTNQTSMYLCASSLISPYEQYFGPGTRLTVT.

This clone qualifies as medium-sized. The V and J genes are TRBV19 and TRBJ1-5, with D tentatively TRBD1 (6 bases). Germline CDR1 LNHDA, CDR2 SQIVND (reference sequence). This CDR3 comprises 13 residues. V gave up 5 bases and J gave up 4 bases, with 9 bases separating them. The CDR3 DNA reads TGTGCCAGTAGTGGGGACACAAATCAGCCCCAGCATTTT. Its translation is CASSGDTNQPQHF.

This clone was counted a few times. The chain employs TRBV7-2 and TRBJ2-7; 9 nucleotides align to TRBD2. V gave up 6 bases and J gave up 6 bases; unmatched junction bases: 9. The CDR3 consists of 14 residues. Germline loops: CDR1 SGHTA, CDR2 FQGNSA. CDR3 DNA sequence: TGTGCCAGCAGATCCGGGACTAGCCGTAGCGAGCAGTACTTC. Encoded protein: CASRSGTSRSEQYF.

This clone occurred a few times. This CDR3 is also generated by other DNA sequences in the sample. The CDR3 sequence: CASSPDRENGYTF. DNA of the CDR3: TGTGCCAGCAGCCCGGACAGGGAGAATGGCTACACCTTC. V gene TRBV11-2 combines with J gene TRBJ1-2; 8 nucleotides align to TRBD1. The CDR3 is 13 residues long. Germline CDR1 is SGHAT and CDR2 is FQNNGV. The ends lost 5 bases at V and 6 bases at J; junction bases unmatched: 5.

This clone has only a few counts. The chain couples TRBV27 to TRBJ2-3; D is uncertain. This CDR3 is 13 amino acids long. Looked up from germline, CDR1 is MNHEY and CDR2 is SMNVEV (reference sequence). Trimming took off 5 bases at V and 5 bases at J, with 11 bases between the two ends. CDR3 protein: CASSPENLDTQYF. The CDR3 bases are TGTGCCAGCAGTCCCGAGAACTTAGATACGCAGTATTTT.

The rearrangement uses TRBV5-1 and TRBJ1-4, with 9 bases matching TRBD1. Germline V gene data show CDR1 as SGHRS and CDR2 as YFSETQ. Unmatched junction bases numbered 7, after V lost 7 bases and J lost 6 bases. The length of the CDR3 is 14 residues. The CDR3 DNA follows: TGCGCCAGCGGGACAGGGCGTCGGGATGAAAAACTGTTTTTT. Translated, it gives CASGTGRRDEKLFF.

This clone was found a few times. The chain combines TRBV19 with TRBJ2-7; TRBD2 agrees at 12 bases. From germline, CDR1 is LNHDA and CDR2 SQIVND (reference sequence). The V segment lost 3 bases and the J segment 3 bases; nucleotides outside the gene matches: 3. The length of the CDR3 is 15 residues. This CDR3 reads CASSMTSGSIYEQYF. In DNA, the CDR3 is TGTGCCAGTAGTATGACTAGCGGGAGCATCTACGAGCAGTACTTC.

In this sample, this clone turned up a few times. The rearrangement joins TRBV18 to TRBJ2-3; TRBD2 agrees at 8 bases. V dropped 5 bases and J dropped 12; count of bases not matched to a gene: 7. Germline lookup yields CDR1 KGHSH and CDR2 LQKENI. This CDR3 is built from 12 residues. The CDR3 is CASSFTSGHQYF. The CDR3 DNA follows: TGTGCCAGCTCATTTACTAGCGGCCACCAGTATTTT.

This clone came up a few times. This chain uses TRBV12-5 with TRBJ2-5, with a possible D match to TRBD1 (5 bases). The germline V and J ends were trimmed by 1 base and 3 bases, with 6 bases remaining between them. CDR1 and CDR2 from the germline V gene are LGHNT and FRNRAP. This CDR3 has 13 amino acids. The CDR3 here is CASGLGQKETQYF. The CDR3, as DNA: TGTGCTAGTGGTTTGGGACAGAAAGAGACCCAGTACTTC.

The rearrangement uses TRBV7-9 and TRBJ1-1; perhaps TRBD1 as D (5 bases). The germline V gene encodes CDR1 SEHNR and CDR2 FQNEAQ (reference sequence). The CDR3 is 13 residues long. Deletions cut 9 bases from V and 8 bases from J, with 19 bases between. In DNA form, the CDR3 reads TGTGCCAGTGTACAGCTCGGGGGATCCGAAGCTTTCTTT. Translating gives CASVQLGGSEAFF.

The rearrangement joins TRBV7-2 to TRBJ2-1, with D perhaps matching TRBD2 (5 bases). The CDR3 is 16 residues long. Germline assignment: CDR1 SGHTA and CDR2 FQGNSA. Trimming stripped 7 bases from V and 2 bases from J, with 18 bases between. The CDR3 DNA is TGTGCCAGCACATCCGGGATTCGTCTCCCCTACAATGAGCAGTTCTTC. Its translation: CASTSGIRLPYNEQFF.

V and J are TRBV11-1 and TRBJ2-2; TRBD1 matches 7 bases. The CDR3 is 14 residues long. J gave up 3 bases and V 5 bases, and 3 bases lay outside the gene matches. CDR1 and CDR2 from the germline V gene are SGHAT and FQDESV (reference sequence). The CDR3 DNA reads TGTGCCAGCAGCACAGACAGGGACACCGGGGAGCTGTTTTTT. Amino acid sequence: CASSTDRDTGELFF. The complete variable domain, with remaining parts taken from reference TRBV11-1 and TRBJ2-2, reads EAEVAQSPRYKITEKSQAVAFWCDPISGHATLYWYRQILGQGPELLVQFQDESVVDDSQLPKDRFSAERLKGVDSTLKIQPAELGDSAMYLCASSTDRDTGELFFGEGSRLTVL.

CDR3 region: CASSLDRVQPQHF. The CDR3 DNA follows: TGTGCCAGCAGCTTAGACAGGGTTCAGCCCCAGCATTTT. The J gene is TRBJ1-5, the V gene TRBV11-2; D may be TRBD1 (5 bases). Per germline, CDR1 SGHAT and CDR2 FQNNGV. Trimming removed 0 bases from V and 6 bases from J, with 6 bases in between. This CDR3 has 13 amino acids.

This rearrangement joins TRBV29-1 to TRBJ2-4; TRBD2 matches at 8 bases. The V gene end was trimmed by 7 bases and the J gene end by 1 base; junction bases not matched to a gene: 9. The CDR3 extends over 15 amino acids. CDR1 is SQVTM and CDR2 is ANQGSEA in the germline V gene. The CDR3 region has the DNA TGCAGCGCCGGGAGGGGTACGGGGGCCAAAAACATTCAGTACTTC. Protein sequence: CSAGRGTGAKNIQYF.

This clone was counted between two and nine times. The chain carries TRBV18 and TRBJ2-7, with TRBD1 identical over 7 bases. V lost 5 bases and J lost 0; bases outside the gene matches: 4. CDR1 and CDR2 (germline): KGHSH, LQKENI. The CDR3 spans 14 residues. The CDR3 DNA sequence: TGTGCCAGCTCATTCGGACAGGACTCCTACGAGCAGTACTTC. Translated, it gives CASSFGQDSYEQYF.

In this sample, this clone turned up a few times. The chain is built from TRBV11-3 and TRBJ2-2, with D unresolved. There are 14 residues in the CDR3. V lost 1 base to trimming and J lost 7 bases, with 10 bases between them. Germline V gene sequence: CDR1 SGHNT, CDR2 YENEEA. In DNA form, the CDR3 reads TGTGCCAGCAGCTTAGTTGATCTCGGCGGGGAGCTGTTTTTT. Encoded protein: CASSLVDLGGELFF.

In this sample, this clone turned up many times. The genes are TRBV1 and TRBJ2-1; the D segment call TRBD1 is taken from the table without a DNA check. TRBV1 is designated a pseudogene. CDR3 length equals 12 residues. CDR3 in DNA: TGCACCAGCAGCCGGCAGTACAATGAGCAGTTCTTC. Its protein product is CTSSRQYNEQFF.

This sequence joins TRBV15 and TRBJ1-4, with D maybe TRBD1 (5 bases). The V end lost 5 bases, the J end lost 10 bases, and 17 bases lay between the germline ends. The CDR3 sequence is 14 residues long. CDR1 and CDR2 from the germline V gene are LNHNV and YYDKDF (reference sequence). The DNA for the CDR3 is TGTGCCACCAGCGGTGGGGGGATTGAGGGAAAACTGTTTTTT. Translation: CATSGGGIEGKLFF.

This clone has more than one count but fewer than ten. The rearrangement joins TRBV4-3 to TRBJ2-3; 7 bases map to TRBD2. The CDR3 is 16 amino acids. The V segment lost 3 bases and the J segment 5 bases; nucleotides outside the gene matches: 11. Germline-derived CDR1 and CDR2 are LGHNA and YSLEER. The DNA of the CDR3 is TGCGCCAGCAGCCAGAGGGGAGGGAGGCTGGGAGATACGCAGTATTTT. This translates into CASSQRGGRLGDTQYF.

This clone has only a few counts. The V gene is TRBV14, the J gene TRBJ1-6, with D perhaps matching TRBD1 (5 bases). This CDR3 has 12 amino acids. Per the germline V gene, CDR1 is SGHDN and CDR2 is FVKESK. V lost 7 bases and J 14 bases, leaving 15 bases between the germline ends. The CDR3 protein is CASNKNGAALHF. As DNA, the CDR3 is TGTGCCAGCAACAAGAATGGGGCGGCCCTCCACTTT.

There are a few counts of this clone. The chain carries TRBV28 and TRBJ1-1; 7 nucleotides agree with TRBD1. There are 14 residues in the CDR3. With V trimmed by 3 bases and J by 3 bases, 4 bases remained unmatched. Germline V CDR1 and CDR2: MDHEN, SYDVKM. CDR3 bases: TGTGCCAGCAGTTTGACAGGGTATGACACTGAAGCTTTCTTT. Translation gives CASSLTGYDTEAFF.